These T cell receptor beta chains were read from a single sample in a study of beta chain features in type 1 diabetes. Sequenced by immunoSEQ multiplex PCR; TCRdb stores in-frame clones only, minus some. Here the sample spans 400,000 or so clones, over 8.5% being singletons. Sequencing used central memory CD4+ T cells from blood. The receptors originated from a man younger than 45 with type 1 diabetes. The CDR3 runs from the conserved cysteine through the conserved F or W. A D gene is named only where the DNA matches it firmly. Clone size is stated in some rows and not others, as once, few, many or a class when expanded.

J: TRBJ2-1; size: many; length: 14; V: TRBV7-9; D: .; DNA: TGTGCCAGCATTTGGTCGGAGTCCTACAATGAGCAGTTCTTC; CDR3: CASIWSESYNEQFF
J: TRBJ2-1; size: few; length: 18; V: TRBV5-1; D: TRBD1; DNA: TGCGCCAGCAGCCCGGACAGGGGAGGGATAAGCTCCTACAATGAGCAGTTCTTC; CDR3: CASSPDRGGISSYNEQFF
J: TRBJ2-4; size: .; length: 12; V: TRBV29-1; D: .; DNA: TGCAGCCTACGGTCGGGGGAGGACATTCAGTACTTC; CDR3: CSLRSGEDIQYF
J: TRBJ2-4; size: .; length: 15; V: TRBV9; D: .; DNA: TGTGCCAGCAGCGTAGCTGGAGGGTTGGAGGACATTCAGTACTTC; CDR3: CASSVAGGLEDIQYF
J: TRBJ2-7; size: few; length: 14; V: TRBV28; D: .; DNA: TGTGCCAGCAGCTGGAGGGAGTCTACTTACGAGCAGTACTTC; CDR3: CASSWRESTYEQYF
J: TRBJ2-7; size: few; length: 17; V: TRBV11-2; D: TRBD2; DNA: TGTGCCAGCAGCTCCCTAGGACTAGCGGGGAAGTCCTACGAGCAGTACTTC; CDR3: CASSSLGLAGKSYEQYF
J: TRBJ2-7; size: many; length: 14; V: TRBV18; D: TRBD1; DNA: TGTGCCAGCTCACCGGACAGGGAGCAATACGAGCAGTACTTC; CDR3: CASSPDREQYEQYF
J: TRBJ1-5; size: many; length: 14; V: TRBV2; D: TRBD1; DNA: TGTGCCAGCAGCGAACAGGGGGGTTATCAGCCCCAGCATTTT; CDR3: CASSEQGGYQPQHF
J: TRBJ1-1; size: many; length: 13; V: TRBV6-4; D: TRBD1; DNA: TGTGCCAGCAGGAGGACAGGGAACACTGAAGCTTTCTTT; CDR3: CASRRTGNTEAFF
J: TRBJ2-7; size: .; length: 14; V: TRBV7-2; D: .; DNA: TGTGCCAGCAGCTTAGGGACAGTTCTCTACGAGCAGTACTTC; CDR3: CASSLGTVLYEQYF
J: TRBJ2-3; size: .; length: 16; V: TRBV15; D: .; DNA: TGTGCCACCAGCAGAGATGACAGGTGGGAGGGTGATACGCAGTATTTT; CDR3: CATSRDDRWEGDTQYF
J: TRBJ2-7; size: few; length: 16; V: TRBV6-5; D: TRBD2; DNA: TGTGCCAGCAGTTACTCCGGGACTAGCGGGATGTACGAGCAGTACTTC; CDR3: CASSYSGTSGMYEQYF
J: TRBJ2-7; size: few; length: 13; V: TRBV6-1; D: TRBD1; DNA: TGTGCCAGCATGAGGGACAGACTCTACGAGCAGTACTTC; CDR3: CASMRDRLYEQYF
J: TRBJ1-1; size: few; length: 15; V: TRBV7-9; D: TRBD1; DNA: TGTGCCAGCAGCTTAGGAAGGACAGGGTTATTGGCCGCTTTCTTT; CDR3: CASSLGRTGLLAAFF
J: TRBJ1-5; size: few; length: 15; V: TRBV27; D: .; DNA: TGTGCCAGCAGTTTAGGAGAGTATAGCAATCAGCCCCAGCATTTT; CDR3: CASSLGEYSNQPQHF
J: TRBJ2-2; size: .; length: 15; V: TRBV6-5; D: TRBD2; DNA: TGTGCCAGCAGATTCCGGGAGGTGAACACCGGGGAGCTGTTTTTT; CDR3: CASRFREVNTGELFF
J: TRBJ1-2; size: many; length: 13; V: TRBV27; D: TRBD1; DNA: TGTGCCAGCAGTTTCACAGGGGGCTATGGCTACACCTTC; CDR3: CASSFTGGYGYTF
J: TRBJ1-2; size: .; length: 16; V: TRBV6-5; D: .; DNA: TGTGCCAGCAGTTCCGTTCACGGGGTGGGGAACTATGGCTACACCTTC; CDR3: CASSSVHGVGNYGYTF
J: TRBJ2-2; size: few; length: 11; V: TRBV10-1; D: .; DNA: TGCGCCAGCAGTGAGGATTTTGGGCTGTTTTTT; CDR3: CASSEDFGLFF
J: TRBJ1-2; size: few; length: 12; V: TRBV28; D: .; DNA: TGTGCCAGCAGTTTATCAACTGTTGGCTACACCTTC; CDR3: CASSLSTVGYTF
J: TRBJ2-5; size: few; length: 13; V: TRBV7-2; D: .; DNA: TGTGCCAGCGCCCCTGCGAGCCAAGAGACCCAGTACTTC; CDR3: CASAPASQETQYF
J: TRBJ1-1; size: few; length: 14; V: TRBV28; D: TRBD1; DNA: TGTGCCAGCAGTCGACAGGGGTTGACCACTGAAGCTTTCTTT; CDR3: CASSRQGLTTEAFF
J: TRBJ2-7; size: .; length: 12; V: TRBV5-1; D: .; DNA: TGCGCCAGCAGCTTGATAGCTTACGAGCAGTACTTC; CDR3: CASSLIAYEQYF
J: TRBJ1-1; size: .; length: 13; V: TRBV7-9; D: .; DNA: TGTGCCAGCAGCTTAGTGTGGCTAACTGGAGCTTTCTTT; CDR3: CASSLVWLTGAFF
J: TRBJ2-3; size: .; length: 13; V: TRBV2; D: .; DNA: TGTGCCAGCAGTGATATTGACGGGGATACGCAGTATTTT; CDR3: CASSDIDGDTQYF
J: TRBJ2-7; size: .; length: 14; V: TRBV6-6; D: TRBD2; DNA: TGTGCCAGCAGTTATGGGACTAGCTCGGACGAGCAGTACTTC; CDR3: CASSYGTSSDEQYF
J: TRBJ1-1; size: .; length: 14; V: TRBV7-2; D: TRBD1; DNA: TGTGCCAGCAGCTATACAGGGGGGGTCACTGAAGCTTTCTTT; CDR3: CASSYTGGVTEAFF
J: TRBJ2-7; size: .; length: 15; V: TRBV14; D: .; DNA: TGTGCCAGCAGCCAAGAGCAGGGGGAGGGCTACGAGCAGTACTTC; CDR3: CASSQEQGEGYEQYF
J: TRBJ2-1; size: few; length: 16; V: TRBV7-2; D: TRBD2; DNA: TGTGCCAGCAGCTTATTTGCGGGAGAGACCTACAATGAGCAGTTCTTC; CDR3: CASSLFAGETYNEQFF
J: TRBJ2-3; size: .; length: 11; V: TRBV2; D: .; DNA: TGTGCCAGCAGGAAGGCAGATACGCAGTATTTT; CDR3: CASRKADTQYF
J: TRBJ1-4; size: few; length: 14; V: TRBV5-4; D: TRBD1; DNA: TGTGCCAGCAGCTTGGGAGGACAGGGGCAAAAACTGTTTTTT; CDR3: CASSLGGQGQKLFF
J: TRBJ2-3; size: few; length: 15; V: TRBV5-1; D: .; DNA: TGCGCCAGCAGCCCCAGGGACCACAGCACAGATACGCAGTATTTT; CDR3: CASSPRDHSTDTQYF
J: TRBJ2-5; size: .; length: 12; V: TRBV7-2; D: .; DNA: TGTGCCAGCAGCTTAGCGCACGGGACCCAGTACTTC; CDR3: CASSLAHGTQYF
J: TRBJ2-2; size: .; length: 15; V: TRBV19; D: .; DNA: TGTGCCAGTAGTATATCGTTCGCGAACACCGGGGAGCTGTTTTTT; CDR3: CASSISFANTGELFF
J: TRBJ2-5; size: few; length: 14; V: TRBV28; D: TRBD1; DNA: TGTGCCAGCAGTACACAACAGGGGGGAGAGACCCAGTACTTC; CDR3: CASSTQQGGETQYF
J: TRBJ1-4; size: few; length: 18; V: TRBV2; D: .; DNA: TGTGCCAGCACTACGGGCAGGGGCCTTTCCTCAACTAATGAAAAACTGTTTTTT; CDR3: CASTTGRGLSSTNEKLFF
J: TRBJ2-5; size: .; length: 15; V: TRBV7-3; D: TRBD1; DNA: TGTGCCAGCAGCTCCCCAGACAGGGGGCAAGAGACCCAGTACTTC; CDR3: CASSSPDRGQETQYF
J: TRBJ2-6; size: many; length: 13; V: TRBV7-3; D: .; DNA: TGTGCCAGCACTGGATCCGGGGCCAACGTCCTGACTTTC; CDR3: CASTGSGANVLTF
J: TRBJ1-2; size: .; length: 13; V: TRBV28; D: TRBD1; DNA: TGTGCCAGCAGTTCGGGACAGGGGGATGGCTACACCTTC; CDR3: CASSSGQGDGYTF
J: TRBJ1-1; size: .; length: 14; V: TRBV5-1; D: TRBD1; DNA: TGCGCCAGCAGCTTGAACCGGGACAGGGGTGGAACTTTCTTT; CDR3: CASSLNRDRGGTFF
J: TRBJ1-4; size: .; length: 15; V: TRBV7-9; D: .; DNA: TGTGCCAGCAGCTTATCCGGCGGATATAATGAAAAACTGTTTTTT; CDR3: CASSLSGGYNEKLFF
J: TRBJ1-2; size: .; length: 13; V: TRBV30; D: .; DNA: TGTGCCTGGAGTGTTGGGGGGGCGCCCGGCTACACCTTC; CDR3: CAWSVGGAPGYTF
J: TRBJ2-3; size: few; length: 16; V: TRBV9; D: TRBD2; DNA: TGTGCCAGCAGCCCCCGAGAAATGGCGGGAGTTGGTACGCAGTATTTT; CDR3: CASSPREMAGVGTQYF
J: TRBJ2-1; size: few; length: 16; V: TRBV19; D: TRBD2; DNA: TGTGCCAGTAGTATAGATCCCTCGGGAGGGTACAATGAGCAGTTCTTC; CDR3: CASSIDPSGGYNEQFF
J: TRBJ2-2; size: few; length: 16; V: TRBV11-2; D: TRBD2; DNA: TGTGCCAGCAGCCGGGGTACTAGCGGTTCCGGAGGGGAGCTGTTTTTT; CDR3: CASSRGTSGSGGELFF
J: TRBJ2-3; size: .; length: 15; V: TRBV7-9; D: .; DNA: TGTGCCAGCAGCCCTCGGGTCGGTGGAGGAGATACGCAGTATTTT; CDR3: CASSPRVGGGDTQYF
J: TRBJ2-1; size: few; length: 15; V: TRBV5-1; D: .; DNA: TGCGCCAGCAGCTTGGATGGGAGCTCCTACAATGAGCAGTTCTTC; CDR3: CASSLDGSSYNEQFF
J: TRBJ1-3; size: .; length: 16; V: TRBV6-1; D: .; DNA: TGTGCCAGCAGTGAATCGTTTCCGGGACACCGAAACACCATATATTTT; CDR3: CASSESFPGHRNTIYF
J: TRBJ1-1; size: .; length: 13; V: TRBV4-2; D: .; DNA: TGTGCCAGCGGCGGAAGGGCGAACACTGAAGCTTTCTTT; CDR3: CASGGRANTEAFF
J: TRBJ2-5; size: few; length: 14; V: TRBV30; D: TRBD2; DNA: TGTGCCTGGAGTGAAGGACTAGCGATCGAGACCCAGTACTTC; CDR3: CAWSEGLAIETQYF